This entry lists 8 T cell receptor beta chains sequenced from one sample in a study of T cell responses to AZD1222 COVID-19 vaccine. Profiling relied on immunoSEQ multiplex PCR, and the TCRdb table lists in-frame clones only, not all of them. The table records around 120,000 clones, over 75% of them present only once. The input for sequencing was peripheral blood, taken on day 0 of AZD1222 vaccination. Receptors were obtained from an adult in good health.

CDR3 DNA sequence: TGTGCCAGCACGAGGGGCCTAGGAGGCTACACCTTC. As protein: CASTRGLGGYTF. The chain uses TRBV2 and TRBJ1-2; a possible D gene is TRBD1 (5 bases). This CDR3 is 12 amino acids long. Germline V gene lookup returns CDR1 SNHLY and CDR2 FYNNEI. V was trimmed by 7 bases and J by 8 bases, leaving 14 bases between them.

CDR3 in amino acids: CASRQGRDTEAFF. The CDR3 DNA is TGTGCCAGCAGACAGGGGAGAGACACTGAAGCTTTCTTT. This chain connects TRBV2 to TRBJ1-1; 7 bases agree with TRBD1. The V gene end was trimmed by 6 bases and the J gene end by 3 bases; junction bases not matched to a gene: 4. The CDR3 sequence is 13 residues long. The germline V gene has CDR1 SNHLY and CDR2 FYNNEI.

The chain recombines TRBV6-1 with TRBJ1-2; the D gene is possibly TRBD1 (6 bases). Germline values: CDR1 MNHNS, CDR2 SASEGT. Trimming shortened V by 2 bases and J by 6 bases, and 13 bases separated the two germline ends. This CDR3 spans 14 amino acids. CDR3 nucleotides: TGTGCCAGCAGTGAATGGGGGGGGGCGGATGGCTACACCTTC. It codes for CASSEWGGADGYTF.

The chain is built from TRBV6-1 and TRBJ1-1; no clear D. Between the trimmed V and J ends, which lost 1 base and 2 bases, there was a span of 11 bases. The CDR3 extends over 15 amino acids. The germline CDR1 and CDR2 sequences are MNHNS and SASEGT. The CDR3 DNA reads TGTGCCAGCAGTGAAGGCAGTTCAGGAAACACTGAAGCTTTCTTT. This encodes CASSEGSSGNTEAFF.

V is TRBV4-2 and J is TRBJ2-3; 13 nucleotides line up with TRBD2. Germline CDR1 is LGHNA and CDR2 is YNFKEQ. V lost 0 bases and J lost 4; bases outside the gene matches: 1. This CDR3 contains 16 residues. CDR3 coding DNA: TGTGCCAGCAGCCAAGAGGGACTAGCGGGGTCAGATACGCAGTATTTT. Its protein is CASSQEGLAGSDTQYF.

The chain couples TRBV7-8 to TRBJ1-1, with D unclear. V lost 0 bases, J lost 7 bases, and 6 bases lay in between. The CDR3 length is 12 residues. The germline V gene has CDR1 SGHVS and CDR2 FQNEAQ. In nucleotides, the CDR3 is TGTGCCAGCAGCTTAGCTGTCGGTGAAGCTTTCTTT. Translated, it gives CASSLAVGEAFF.

This chain joins TRBV25-1 and TRBJ1-3; D uncertain. Trimming removed 3 bases at V and 8 bases at J, with 11 bases between. The CDR3 has 13 residues. Germline CDR1 and CDR2: MGHDK and SYGVNS. The CDR3 here is CASSEYRGDTIYF. The DNA of the CDR3 is TGTGCCAGCAGTGAGTACCGAGGAGACACCATATATTTT. The complete variable domain, with remaining parts taken from reference TRBV25-1 and TRBJ1-3, reads EADIYQTPRYLVIGTGKKITLECSQTMGHDKMYWYQQDPGMELHLIHYSYGVNSTEKGDLSSESTVSRIRTEHFPLTLESARPSHTSQYLCASSEYRGDTIYFGEGSWLTVV.

As for this clone: Other DNA sequences of this sample code for an identical CDR3. The chain carries TRBV27 and TRBJ1-1, with D uncertain. The germline V gene has CDR1 MNHEY and CDR2 SMNVEV (reference sequence). The CDR3 is 13 residues long. Trimming pared 0 bases from V and 4 bases from J, leaving 6 bases between. In DNA form, the CDR3 reads TGTGCCAGCAGTTTATCAACCGGCACTGAAGCTTTCTTT. Protein product: CASSLSTGTEAFF.